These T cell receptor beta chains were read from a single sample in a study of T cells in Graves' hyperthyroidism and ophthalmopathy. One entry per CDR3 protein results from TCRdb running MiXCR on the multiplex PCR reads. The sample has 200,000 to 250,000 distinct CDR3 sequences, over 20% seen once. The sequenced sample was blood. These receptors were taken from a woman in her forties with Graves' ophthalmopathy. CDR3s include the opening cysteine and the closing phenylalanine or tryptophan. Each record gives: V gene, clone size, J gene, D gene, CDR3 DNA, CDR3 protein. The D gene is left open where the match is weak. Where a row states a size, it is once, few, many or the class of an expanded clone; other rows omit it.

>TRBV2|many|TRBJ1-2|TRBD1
TGTGCCAGCACCTCTCCGGACAGGGGGTACTATGGCTACACCTTC
CASTSPDRGYYGYTF
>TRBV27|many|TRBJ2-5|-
TGTGCCAGCAGTTTAGGGGTCAGCCGAGCAACGGAGACCCAGTACTTC
CASSLGVSRATETQYF
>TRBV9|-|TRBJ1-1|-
TGTGCCAGCAGCGTAGGGGTTGGGATCATGAACACTGAAGCTTTCTTT
CASSVGVGIMNTEAFF
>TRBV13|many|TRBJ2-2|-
TGTGCCAGCAGCTCCCCCCAGGAGGGAGTATACACCGGGGAGCTGTTTTTT
CASSSPQEGVYTGELFF
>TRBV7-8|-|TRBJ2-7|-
TGTGCCAGCAGCAACGGCCACGAGCAGTACTTC
CASSNGHEQYF
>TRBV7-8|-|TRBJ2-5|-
TGTGCCAGCAGTTTCCCCCGCCTCCAAGAGACCCAGTACTTC
CASSFPRLQETQYF
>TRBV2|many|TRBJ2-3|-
TGTGCCAGCAGTTGGGGTCTCACAGATACGCAGTATTTT
CASSWGLTDTQYF
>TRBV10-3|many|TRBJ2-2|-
TGTGCCATCAGTGAGCCCACAGGGTTGGAGAACACCGGGGAGCTGTTTTTT
CAISEPTGLENTGELFF
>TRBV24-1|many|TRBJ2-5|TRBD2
TGTGCCACCAGTGACCCCAGCGGGAGTGAGACCCAGTACTTC
CATSDPSGSETQYF
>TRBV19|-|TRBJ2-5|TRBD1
TGTGCCAGTAGTCCCGGACAGGGGACAGAGACCCAGTACTTC
CASSPGQGTETQYF
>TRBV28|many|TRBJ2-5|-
TGTGCCAGCAGTTTAGGTGCGGATTTCCAAGAGACCCAGTACTTC
CASSLGADFQETQYF